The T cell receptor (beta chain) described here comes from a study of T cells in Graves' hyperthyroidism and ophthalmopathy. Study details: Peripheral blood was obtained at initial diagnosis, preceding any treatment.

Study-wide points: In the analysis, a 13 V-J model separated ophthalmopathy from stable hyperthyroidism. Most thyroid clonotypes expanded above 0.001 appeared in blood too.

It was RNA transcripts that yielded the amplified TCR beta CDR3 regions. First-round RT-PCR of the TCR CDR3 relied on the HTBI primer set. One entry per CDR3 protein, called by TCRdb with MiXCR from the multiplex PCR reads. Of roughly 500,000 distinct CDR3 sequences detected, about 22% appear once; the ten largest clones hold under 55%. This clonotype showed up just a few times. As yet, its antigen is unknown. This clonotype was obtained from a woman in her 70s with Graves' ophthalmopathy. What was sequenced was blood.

CDR3 protein: CASRREGINGYTF. CDR3 coding DNA: TGTGCCAGCCGGAGGGAGGGTATCAATGGCTACACCTTC. V usage is TRBV9 and J usage is TRBJ1-2; D is unresolved. The germline V gene has CDR1 SGDLS and CDR2 YYNGEE. This CDR3 contains 13 residues. The V and J ends lost 7 bases and 6 bases respectively, with 16 bases between them.